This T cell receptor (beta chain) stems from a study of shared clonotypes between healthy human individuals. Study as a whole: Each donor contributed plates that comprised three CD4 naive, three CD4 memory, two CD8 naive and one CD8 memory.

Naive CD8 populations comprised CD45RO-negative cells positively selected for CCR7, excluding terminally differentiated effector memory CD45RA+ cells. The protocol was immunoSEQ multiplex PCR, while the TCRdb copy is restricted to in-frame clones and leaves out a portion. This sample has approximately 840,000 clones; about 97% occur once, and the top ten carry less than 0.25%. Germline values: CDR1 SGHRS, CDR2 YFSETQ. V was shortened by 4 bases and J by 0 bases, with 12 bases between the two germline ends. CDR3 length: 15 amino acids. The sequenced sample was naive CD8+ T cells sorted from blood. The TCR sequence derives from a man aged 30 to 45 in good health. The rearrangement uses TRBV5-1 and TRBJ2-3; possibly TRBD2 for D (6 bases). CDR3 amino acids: CASSRGLPSTDTQYF. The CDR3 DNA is TGCGCCAGCAGCAGGGGACTTCCCAGCACAGATACGCAGTATTTT.